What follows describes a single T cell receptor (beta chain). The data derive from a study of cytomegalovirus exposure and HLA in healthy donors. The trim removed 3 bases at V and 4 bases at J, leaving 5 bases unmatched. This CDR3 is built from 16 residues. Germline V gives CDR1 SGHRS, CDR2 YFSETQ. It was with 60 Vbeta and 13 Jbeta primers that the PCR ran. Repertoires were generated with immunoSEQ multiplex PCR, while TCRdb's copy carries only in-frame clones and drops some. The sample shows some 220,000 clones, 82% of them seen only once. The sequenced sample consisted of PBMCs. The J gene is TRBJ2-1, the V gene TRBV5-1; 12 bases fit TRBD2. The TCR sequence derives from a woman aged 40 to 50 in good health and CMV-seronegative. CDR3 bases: TGCGCCAGCAGCTCTCCTAGCGGGGGGGATTACAATGAGCAGTTCTTC. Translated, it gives CASSSPSGGDYNEQFF. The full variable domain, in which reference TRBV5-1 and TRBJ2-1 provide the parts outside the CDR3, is KAGVTQTPRYLIKTRGQQVTLSCSPISGHRSVSWYQQTPGQGLQFLFEYFSETQRNKGNFPGRFSGRQFSNSRSEMNVSTLELGDSALYLCASSSPSGGDYNEQFFGPGTRLTVL.